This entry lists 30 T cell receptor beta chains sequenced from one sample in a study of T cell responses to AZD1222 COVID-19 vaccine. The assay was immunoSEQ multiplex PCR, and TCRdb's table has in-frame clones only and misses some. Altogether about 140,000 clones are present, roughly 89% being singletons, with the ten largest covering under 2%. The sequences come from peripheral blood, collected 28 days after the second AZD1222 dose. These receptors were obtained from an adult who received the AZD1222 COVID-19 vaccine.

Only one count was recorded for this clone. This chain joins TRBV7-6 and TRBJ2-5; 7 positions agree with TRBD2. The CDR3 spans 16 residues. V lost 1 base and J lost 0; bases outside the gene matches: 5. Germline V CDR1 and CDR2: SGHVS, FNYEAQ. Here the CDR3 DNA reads TGTGCCAGCAGCTTAGGCTTTGGGGGGGACCAAGAGACCCAGTACTTC. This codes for CASSLGFGGDQETQYF. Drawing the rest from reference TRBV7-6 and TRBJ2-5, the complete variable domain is GAGVSQSPRYKVTKRGQDVALRCDPISGHVSLYWYRQALGQGPEFLTYFNYEAQQDKSGLPNDRFSAERPEGSISTLTIQRTEQRDSAMYRCASSLGFGGDQETQYFGPGTRLLVL.

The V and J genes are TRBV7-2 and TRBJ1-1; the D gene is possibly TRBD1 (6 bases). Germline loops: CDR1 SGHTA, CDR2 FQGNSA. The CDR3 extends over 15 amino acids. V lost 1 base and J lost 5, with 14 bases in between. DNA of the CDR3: TGTGCCAGCAGCTTAGAACCGGGACAATGGACTGAAGCTTTCTTT. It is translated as CASSLEPGQWTEAFF.

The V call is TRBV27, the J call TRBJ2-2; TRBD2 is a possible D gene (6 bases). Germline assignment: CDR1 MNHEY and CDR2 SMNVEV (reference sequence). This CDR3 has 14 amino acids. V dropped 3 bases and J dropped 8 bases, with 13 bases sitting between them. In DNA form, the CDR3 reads TGTGCCAGCAGTTTGGAAAGGGCGGGGGGGGAGCTGTTTTTT. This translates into CASSLERAGGELFF.

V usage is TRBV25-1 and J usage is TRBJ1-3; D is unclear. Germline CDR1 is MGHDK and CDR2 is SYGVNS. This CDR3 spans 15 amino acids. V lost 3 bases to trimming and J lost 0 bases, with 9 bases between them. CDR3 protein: CASSDWTVSGNTIYF. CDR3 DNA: TGTGCCAGCAGTGACTGGACGGTCTCTGGAAACACCATATATTTT. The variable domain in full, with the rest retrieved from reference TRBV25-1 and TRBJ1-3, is EADIYQTPRYLVIGTGKKITLECSQTMGHDKMYWYQQDPGMELHLIHYSYGVNSTEKGDLSSESTVSRIRTEHFPLTLESARPSHTSQYLCASSDWTVSGNTIYFGEGSWLTVV.

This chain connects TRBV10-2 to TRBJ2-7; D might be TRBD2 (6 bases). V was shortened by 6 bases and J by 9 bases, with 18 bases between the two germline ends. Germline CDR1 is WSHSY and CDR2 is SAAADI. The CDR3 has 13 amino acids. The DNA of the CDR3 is TGCGCCAGCAGGAGGGAAGGCGGGACGGTGCAGTACTTC. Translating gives CASRREGGTVQYF.

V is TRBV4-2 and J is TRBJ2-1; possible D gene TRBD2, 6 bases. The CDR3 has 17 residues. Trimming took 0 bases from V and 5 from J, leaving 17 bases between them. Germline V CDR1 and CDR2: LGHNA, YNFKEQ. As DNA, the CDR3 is TGTGCCAGCAGCCAAGATGAGGACGGGAGTTCCCACAATGAGCAGTTCTTC. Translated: CASSQDEDGSSHNEQFF.

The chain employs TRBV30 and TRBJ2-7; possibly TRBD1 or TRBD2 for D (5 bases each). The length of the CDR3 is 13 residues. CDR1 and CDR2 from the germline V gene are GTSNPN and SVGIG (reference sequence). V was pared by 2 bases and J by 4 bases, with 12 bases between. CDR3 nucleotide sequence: TGTGCCTGGAGTCGGGACGCCCCATACGAGCAGTACTTC. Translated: CAWSRDAPYEQYF. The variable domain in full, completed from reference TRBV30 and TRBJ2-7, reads SQTIHQWPATLVQPVGSPLSLECTVEGTSNPNLYWYRQAAGRGLQLLFYSVGIGQISSEVPQNLSASRPQDRQFILSSKKLLLSDSGFYLCAWSRDAPYEQYFGPGTRLTVT.

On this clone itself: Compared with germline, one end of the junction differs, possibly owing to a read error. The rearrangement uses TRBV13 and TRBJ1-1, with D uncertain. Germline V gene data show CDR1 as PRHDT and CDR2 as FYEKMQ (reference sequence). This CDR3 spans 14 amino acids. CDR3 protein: CASTLGQLNTEAFF. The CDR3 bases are TGTGCCAGCACCTTAGGGCAGCTGAACACTGAAGCTTTCTTT.

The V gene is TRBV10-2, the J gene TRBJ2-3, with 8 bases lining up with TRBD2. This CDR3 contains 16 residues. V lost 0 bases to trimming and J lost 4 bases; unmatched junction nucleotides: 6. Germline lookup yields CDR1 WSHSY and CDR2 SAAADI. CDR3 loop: CASSESIAGGADTQYF. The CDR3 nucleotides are TGCGCCAGCAGTGAGTCGATTGCGGGAGGCGCAGATACGCAGTATTTT.

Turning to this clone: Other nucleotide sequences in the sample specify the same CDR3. The CDR3 here is CASSRNYGYTF. CDR3 bases: TGTGCCAGTAGCCGAAACTATGGCTACACCTTC. V and J are TRBV19 and TRBJ1-2; no clear D. Trimming left V 6 bases short and J 2 bases short, with 4 bases between. The CDR3 has 11 residues. The germline V gene encodes CDR1 LNHDA and CDR2 SQIVND (reference sequence).

The CDR3 sequence: CASSLQQGHEQYF. DNA of the CDR3: TGTGCCAGCAGCTTACAGCAGGGCCACGAGCAGTACTTC. The chain employs TRBV13 and TRBJ2-7, with D possibly being TRBD1 (5 bases). The CDR3 totals 13 residues. The V gene lost 2 bases and the J gene lost 5 bases, with 10 bases spanning the gap. Germline lookup yields CDR1 PRHDT and CDR2 FYEKMQ (reference sequence).

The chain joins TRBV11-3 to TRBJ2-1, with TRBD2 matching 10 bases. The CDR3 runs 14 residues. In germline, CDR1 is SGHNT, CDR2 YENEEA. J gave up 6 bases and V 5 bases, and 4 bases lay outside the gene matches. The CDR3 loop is CASSSSGRPNEQFF. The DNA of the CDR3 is TGTGCCAGCAGCAGTAGCGGGAGGCCCAATGAGCAGTTCTTC.

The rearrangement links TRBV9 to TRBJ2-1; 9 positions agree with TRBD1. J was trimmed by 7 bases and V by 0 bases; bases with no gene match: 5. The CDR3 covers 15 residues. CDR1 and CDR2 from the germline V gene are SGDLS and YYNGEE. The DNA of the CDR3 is TGTGCCAGCAGCGTAGTGGGACAGGGTCGAAATGAGCAGTTCTTC. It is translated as CASSVVGQGRNEQFF. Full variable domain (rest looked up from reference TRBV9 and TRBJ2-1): DSGVTQTPKHLITATGQRVTLRCSPRSGDLSVYWYQQSLDQGLQFLIQYYNGEERAKGNILERFSAQQFPDLHSELNLSSLELGDSALYFCASSVVGQGRNEQFFGPGTRLTVL.

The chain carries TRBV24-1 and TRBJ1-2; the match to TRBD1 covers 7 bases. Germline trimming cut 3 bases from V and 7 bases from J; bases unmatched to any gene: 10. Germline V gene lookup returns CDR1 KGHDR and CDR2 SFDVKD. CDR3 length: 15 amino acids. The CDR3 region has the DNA TGTGCCACCAGTGATGCACTGACAGGGAAGTCTGGCTACACCTTC. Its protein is CATSDALTGKSGYTF.

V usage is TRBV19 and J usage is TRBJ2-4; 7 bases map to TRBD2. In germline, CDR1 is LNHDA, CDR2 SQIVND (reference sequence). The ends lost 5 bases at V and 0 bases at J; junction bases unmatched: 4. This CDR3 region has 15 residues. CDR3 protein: CASSEGGKAKNIQYF. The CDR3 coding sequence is TGTGCCAGTAGTGAGGGAGGGAAAGCCAAAAACATTCAGTACTTC.

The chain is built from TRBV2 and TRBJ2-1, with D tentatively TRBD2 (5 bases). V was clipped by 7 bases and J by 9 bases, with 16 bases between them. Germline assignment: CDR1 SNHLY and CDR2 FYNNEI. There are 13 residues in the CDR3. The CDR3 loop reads CASTSGLMGEQFF. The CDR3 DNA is TGTGCCAGCACATCGGGGTTGATGGGTGAGCAGTTCTTC.

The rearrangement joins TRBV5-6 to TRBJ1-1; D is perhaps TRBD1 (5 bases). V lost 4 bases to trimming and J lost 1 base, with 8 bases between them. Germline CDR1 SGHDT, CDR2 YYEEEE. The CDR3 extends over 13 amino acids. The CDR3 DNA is TGTGCCAGCAGCCGAGGGGCGAACACTGAAGCTTTCTTT. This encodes CASSRGANTEAFF. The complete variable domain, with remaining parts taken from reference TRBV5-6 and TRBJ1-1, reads DAGVTQSPTHLIKTRGQQVTLRCSPKSGHDTVSWYQQALGQGPQFIFQYYEEEERQRGNFPDRFSGHQFPNYSSELNVNALLLGDSALYLCASSRGANTEAFFGQGTRLTVV.

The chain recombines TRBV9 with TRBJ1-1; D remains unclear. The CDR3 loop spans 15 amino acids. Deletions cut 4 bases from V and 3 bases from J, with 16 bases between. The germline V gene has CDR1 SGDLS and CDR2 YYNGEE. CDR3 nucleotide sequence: TGTGCCAGCAGCCCCGCCATAGGACGGCACACTGAAGCTTTCTTT. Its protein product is CASSPAIGRHTEAFF.

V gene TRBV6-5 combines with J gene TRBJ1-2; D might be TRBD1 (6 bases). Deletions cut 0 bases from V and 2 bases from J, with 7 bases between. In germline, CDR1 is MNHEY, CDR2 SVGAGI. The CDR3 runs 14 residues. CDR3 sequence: CASSYSGTNYGYTF. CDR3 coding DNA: TGTGCCAGCAGTTACTCCGGGACAAACTATGGCTACACCTTC.

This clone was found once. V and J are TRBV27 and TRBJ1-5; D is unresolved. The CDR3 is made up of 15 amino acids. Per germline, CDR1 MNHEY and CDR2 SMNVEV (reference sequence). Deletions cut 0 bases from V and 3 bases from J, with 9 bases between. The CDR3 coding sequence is TGTGCCAGCAGTTTATCTCGGGGAAACAATCAGCCCCAGCATTTT. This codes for CASSLSRGNNQPQHF.

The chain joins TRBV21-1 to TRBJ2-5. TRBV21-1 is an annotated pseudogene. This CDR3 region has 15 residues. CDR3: CASSKAPPTGRTQYF. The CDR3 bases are TGTGCCAGCAGCAAAGCACCCCCGACCGGTCGGACCCAGTACTTC.

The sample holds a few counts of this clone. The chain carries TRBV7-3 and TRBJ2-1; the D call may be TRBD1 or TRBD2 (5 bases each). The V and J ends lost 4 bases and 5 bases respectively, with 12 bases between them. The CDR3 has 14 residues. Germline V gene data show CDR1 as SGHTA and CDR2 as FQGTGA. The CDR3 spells CASSSGTGHNEQFF. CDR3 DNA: TGTGCCAGCAGCTCCGGGACGGGACACAATGAGCAGTTCTTC.

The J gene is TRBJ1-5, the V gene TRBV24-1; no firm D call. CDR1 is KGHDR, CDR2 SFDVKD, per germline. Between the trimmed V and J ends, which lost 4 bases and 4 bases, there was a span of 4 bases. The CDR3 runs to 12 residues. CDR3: CATSDPNQPQHF. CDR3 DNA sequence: TGTGCCACCAGTGACCCAAATCAGCCCCAGCATTTT.

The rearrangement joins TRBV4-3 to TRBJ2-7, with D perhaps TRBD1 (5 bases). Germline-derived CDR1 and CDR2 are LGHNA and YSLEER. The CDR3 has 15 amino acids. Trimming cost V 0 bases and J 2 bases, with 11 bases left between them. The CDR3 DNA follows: TGCGCCAGCAGCCAAGAGGGGAAAGGGGCCTACGAGCAGTACTTC. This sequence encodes CASSQEGKGAYEQYF.

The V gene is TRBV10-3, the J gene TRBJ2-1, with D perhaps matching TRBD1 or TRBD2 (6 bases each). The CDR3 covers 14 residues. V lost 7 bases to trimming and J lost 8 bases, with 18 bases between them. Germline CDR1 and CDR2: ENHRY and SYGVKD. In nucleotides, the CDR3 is TGTGCCATCAAGGAGGGGGAGACCTTCGATGAGCAGTTCTTC. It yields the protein CAIKEGETFDEQFF.

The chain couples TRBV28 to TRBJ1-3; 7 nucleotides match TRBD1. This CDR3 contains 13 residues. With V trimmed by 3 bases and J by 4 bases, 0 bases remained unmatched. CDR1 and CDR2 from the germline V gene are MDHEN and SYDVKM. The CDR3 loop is CASSLTGGNTIYF. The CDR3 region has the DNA TGTGCCAGCAGTTTGACAGGGGGAAACACCATATATTTT.

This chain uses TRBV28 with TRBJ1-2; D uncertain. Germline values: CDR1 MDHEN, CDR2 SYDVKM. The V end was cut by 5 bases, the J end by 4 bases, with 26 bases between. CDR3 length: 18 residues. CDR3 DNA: TGTGCCAGCAGTAAACCAAGGCTGCTCTGGACGGTCGGCTATGGCTACACCTTC. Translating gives CASSKPRLLWTVGYGYTF.

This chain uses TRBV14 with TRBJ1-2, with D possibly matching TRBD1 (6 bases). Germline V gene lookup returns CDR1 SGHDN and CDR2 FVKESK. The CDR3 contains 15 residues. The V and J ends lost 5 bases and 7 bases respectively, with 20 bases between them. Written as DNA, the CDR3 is TGTGCCAGCAGCTACAGGGACGGGACCCCAGCTGGCTACACCTTC. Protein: CASSYRDGTPAGYTF.

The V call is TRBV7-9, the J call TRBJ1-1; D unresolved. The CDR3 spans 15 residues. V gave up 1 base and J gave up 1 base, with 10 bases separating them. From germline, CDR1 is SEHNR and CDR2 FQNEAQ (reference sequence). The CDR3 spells CASSLGVWGNTEAFF. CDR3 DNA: TGTGCCAGCAGCTTAGGGGTTTGGGGGAACACTGAAGCTTTCTTT.

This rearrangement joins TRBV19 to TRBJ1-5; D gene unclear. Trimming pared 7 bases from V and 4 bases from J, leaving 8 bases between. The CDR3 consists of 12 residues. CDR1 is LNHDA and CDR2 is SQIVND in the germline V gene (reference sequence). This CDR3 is CASTTPNQPQHF. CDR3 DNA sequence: TGTGCCAGTACGACCCCTAATCAGCCCCAGCATTTT.